This passage covers 2 T cell receptor beta chains from one sample sequenced in a study of blood T cell repertoires in COVID-19. Method: immunoSEQ multiplex PCR; TCRdb's copy keeps in-frame clones and lacks some. The sample carries more than 65,000 clones, roughly 82% recorded once. The sample consisted of peripheral blood. These receptors were obtained from a human donor in a cohort sampled during active COVID-19.

The chain links TRBV3-1 (or the pseudogene TRBV3-2) to TRBJ1-1, with TRBD1 matching over 10 bases. Germline CDR1 and CDR2: LGHDT and YNNKEL (reference sequence). V was pared by 3 bases and J by 10 bases, with 5 bases of the junction left unmatched. This CDR3 spans 13 amino acids. The CDR3 DNA sequence: TGTGCCAGCAGCCAGGGTCGACAGGGGGCAGCTTTCTTT. The encoded protein is CASSQGRQGAAFF.

The chain employs TRBV6-5 and TRBJ2-7, with D possibly TRBD1 on 7 matching bases. With 0 bases removed from V and 3 bases from J, the gap between germline ends came to 12 bases. Germline CDR1 reads MNHEY; CDR2 reads SVGAGI. The CDR3 totals 15 residues. CDR3 protein: CASSYSYQGGYEQYF. CDR3 nucleotides: TGTGCCAGCAGTTACTCGTACCAGGGGGGCTACGAGCAGTACTTC.